One sample yielded the 30 T cell receptor beta chains listed below, sequenced in a study of blood T cell repertoires in COVID-19. Data came from immunoSEQ multiplex PCR; TCRdb stores just in-frame clones and leaves some out. The data hold over 100,000 clones, with about 85% observed a single time. The sample consisted of peripheral blood. The receptor source for this set is an older man with acute or convalescent COVID-19.

This clone was recorded once. The chain carries TRBV9 and TRBJ2-7; the D gene is possibly TRBD2 (6 bases). In germline, CDR1 is SGDLS, CDR2 YYNGEE. The CDR3 has 15 residues. The V and J ends lost 0 bases and 2 bases respectively, with 12 bases between them. In DNA, the CDR3 is TGTGCCAGCAGCGTAGGACTAGTGGGGACCTACGAGCAGTACTTC. Protein sequence: CASSVGLVGTYEQYF.

The rearrangement uses TRBV7-3 and TRBJ1-1, with D possibly matching TRBD1 (6 bases). The V end lost 3 bases, the J end lost 5 bases, and 16 bases lay between the germline ends. Germline V gene lookup returns CDR1 SGHTA and CDR2 FQGTGA. The CDR3 consists of 15 residues. The CDR3 region has the DNA TGTGCCAGCAGCTTTACGGGGACACCGGAGACTGAAGCTTTCTTT. Its protein is CASSFTGTPETEAFF.

This rearrangement joins TRBV5-6 to TRBJ1-6; 8 bases fit TRBD1. Per germline, CDR1 SGHDT and CDR2 YYEEEE. V gave up 4 bases and J gave up 10 bases; unmatched junction bases: 13. The CDR3 consists of 16 residues. CDR3 amino acids: CASSRPPDREISPLHF. CDR3 coding DNA: TGTGCCAGCAGCCGACCCCCGGACAGGGAAATCTCACCCCTCCACTTT.

The CDR3 nucleotides are TGTGCCAGCAGCGACGACAGGGGGCTAAATGGCTACACCTTC. It is translated as CASSDDRGLNGYTF. This chain joins TRBV7-9 and TRBJ1-2; 10 bases are a match to TRBD1. The V gene's germline CDR1 is SEHNR and CDR2 FQNEAQ (reference sequence). The CDR3 is made up of 14 amino acids. V dropped 5 bases and J dropped 6; count of bases not matched to a gene: 6.

The chain uses TRBV5-1 and TRBJ1-4, with D perhaps TRBD1 (6 bases). Trimming left V 7 bases short and J 7 bases short, with 20 bases between. The CDR3 runs 15 residues. Germline assignment: CDR1 SGHRS and CDR2 YFSETQ. CDR3 DNA sequence: TGCGCCAGCTCCTTGGCAGGGACAACGGGTGAAAAACTGTTTTTT. It translates to CASSLAGTTGEKLFF.

The V and J genes are TRBV28 and TRBJ2-1; TRBD2 matches at 8 bases. The ends lost 6 bases at V and 0 bases at J; junction bases unmatched: 7. Germline V gene data show CDR1 as MDHEN and CDR2 as SYDVKM. The CDR3 covers 16 residues. CDR3 sequence (DNA): TGTGCCAGCAGCTCAACCGGGACTAGCTCCTACAATGAGCAGTTCTTC. This encodes CASSSTGTSSYNEQFF.

The chain combines TRBV5-8 with TRBJ1-1; D possibly corresponds to TRBD1 (6 bases). CDR3 size: 14 residues. V lost 0 bases and J 4 bases, leaving 10 bases between the germline ends. Looked up from germline, CDR1 is SGHTS and CDR2 is YDEGEE. In nucleotides, the CDR3 is TGTGCCAGCAGCTTGGTAACAGGGCGCACTGAAGCTTTCTTT. Its protein product is CASSLVTGRTEAFF.

CDR3 protein: CASSLESGSGNTIYF. CDR3 DNA sequence: TGTGCCAGCAGCTTAGAGTCAGGCTCTGGAAACACCATATATTTT. The V call is TRBV11-3, the J call TRBJ1-3; D ambiguous. CDR1 SGHNT and CDR2 YENEEA come from the germline V gene. This CDR3 is 15 amino acids long. Trimming stripped 0 bases from V and 0 bases from J, with 6 bases between.

The gene calls are TRBV5-8 and TRBJ1-4; the D is unclear. The ends were cut back, 2 bases at V and 11 bases at J, with 13 bases in the middle. This CDR3 comprises 13 residues. Looked up from germline, CDR1 is SGHTS and CDR2 is YDEGEE. DNA of the CDR3: TGTGCCAGCAGCTTCGCTTCCGTGGAGAAACTGTTTTTT. This sequence encodes CASSFASVEKLFF.

The chain joins TRBV6-6 to TRBJ1-1; D possibly corresponds to TRBD1 (5 bases). This CDR3 has 13 amino acids. Germline V gives CDR1 MNHNY, CDR2 SVGAGI (reference sequence). V lost 2 bases and J lost 8, with 12 bases in between. CDR3 residues: CASSYRTDSEAFF. The CDR3 DNA reads TGTGCCAGCAGTTACCGCACCGACAGCGAAGCTTTCTTT.

This chain joins TRBV7-9 and TRBJ2-1; TRBD2 matches 11 bases. This CDR3 has 16 amino acids. In germline, CDR1 is SEHNR, CDR2 FQNEAQ (reference sequence). V was pared by 1 base and J by 12 bases, with 11 bases of the junction left unmatched. The CDR3 here is CASSLELAGEKSGQFF. CDR3 nucleotide sequence: TGTGCCAGCAGCTTAGAACTAGCGGGAGAAAAGTCCGGGCAGTTCTTC.

The gene calls are TRBV3-1 (or the pseudogene TRBV3-2) and TRBJ1-5; D gene uncertain. The V gene's germline CDR1 is LGHDT and CDR2 YNNKEL (reference sequence). This CDR3 spans 13 amino acids. Trimming took off 0 bases at V and 6 bases at J, with 6 bases between the two ends. The CDR3 DNA sequence: TGTGCCAGCAGCCAAGAAAGCGGTCAGCCCCAGCATTTT. It translates to CASSQESGQPQHF.

The rearrangement uses TRBV6-2 or TRBV6-3 and TRBJ2-5, with D possibly TRBD1 on 6 matching bases. The CDR3 is 14 amino acids. V shed 5 bases and J shed 2 bases, with 12 bases lying between them. Germline CDR1 and CDR2: MNHEY and SVGEGT. CDR3 residues: CASSPGTIQETQYF. As DNA, the CDR3 is TGTGCCAGCAGTCCCGGGACAATACAAGAGACCCAGTACTTC.

The J gene is TRBJ1-5, the V gene TRBV30, with D tentatively TRBD1 (5 bases). The germline CDR1 and CDR2 sequences are GTSNPN and SVGIG (reference sequence). CDR3 length: 13 residues. V gave up 5 bases and J gave up 3 bases, with 11 bases separating them. The CDR3 DNA is TGTGCCTGGGGGGGAGGGCCCAATCAGCCCCAGCATTTT. As protein: CAWGGGPNQPQHF. Combining the CDR3 with reference TRBV30 and TRBJ1-5 gives the whole variable domain SQTIHQWPATLVQPVGSPLSLECTVEGTSNPNLYWYRQAAGRGLQLLFYSVGIGQISSEVPQNLSASRPQDRQFILSSKKLLLSDSGFYLCAWGGGPNQPQHFGDGTRLSIL.

This clone was observed once. J is TRBJ1-1 and V is TRBV11-2, with D maybe TRBD1 (6 bases). The V gene lost 5 bases and the J gene lost 1 base, with 14 bases spanning the gap. CDR1 and CDR2 from the germline V gene are SGHAT and FQNNGV. The CDR3 totals 15 residues. The CDR3 loop reads CASSPQGIGNTEAFF. CDR3 sequence (DNA): TGTGCCAGCAGCCCTCAGGGGATCGGGAACACTGAAGCTTTCTTT.

This chain uses TRBV11-3 with TRBJ2-3; 11 bases are shared with TRBD1. This CDR3 region has 14 residues. From germline, CDR1 is SGHNT and CDR2 YENEEA. Trimming took 5 bases from V and 6 from J; bases not matched to a gene: 4. Here the CDR3 DNA reads TGTGCCAGCAGCGCGGGACAGGGGGAGGATACGCAGTATTTT. Residues: CASSAGQGEDTQYF.

The chain links TRBV3-1 (or the pseudogene TRBV3-2) to TRBJ2-7, with a tentative D call TRBD2 (5 bases). Germline CDR1 LGHDT, CDR2 YNNKEL (reference sequence). This CDR3 comprises 13 residues. Trimming took 6 bases from V and 0 from J, leaving 9 bases between them. The CDR3 loop is CASSYGLSYEQYF. Here the CDR3 DNA reads TGTGCCAGCAGTTACGGACTCTCCTACGAGCAGTACTTC.

This clone was seen only once. The genes are TRBV18 and TRBJ1-4; 9 nucleotides align to TRBD1. CDR1 is KGHSH and CDR2 is LQKENI in the germline V gene. V trimming: 6 bases; J trimming: 8 bases; junction bases outside the gene matches: 7. The CDR3 covers 14 residues. The CDR3 sequence: CASSRGTGREKLFF. CDR3 DNA: TGTGCCAGCTCGAGGGGGACAGGGCGAGAAAAACTGTTTTTT.

The chain uses TRBV14 and TRBJ1-2, with 10 bases fitting TRBD1. CDR1 and CDR2 (germline): SGHDN, FVKESK. With 4 bases clipped from V and 7 bases from J, the junction kept 6 bases outside the gene matches. CDR3 length: 14 residues. The CDR3 loop is CASSLGTGAGGYTF. The DNA of the CDR3 is TGTGCCAGCAGCCTTGGGACAGGGGCTGGTGGCTACACCTTC.

The chain links TRBV6-5 to TRBJ2-7, with 7 bases matching TRBD1. The CDR3 spans 13 residues. With 8 bases clipped from V and 3 bases from J, the junction kept 7 bases outside the gene matches. CDR1 and CDR2 (germline): MNHEY, SVGAGI. The chain's CDR3 is CASGWDSRYEQYF. CDR3 DNA sequence: TGTGCCAGCGGGTGGGACAGCCGCTACGAGCAGTACTTC.

The rearrangement uses TRBV5-1 and TRBJ2-2, with 9 bases fitting TRBD1. CDR3 size: 17 residues. V shed 4 bases and J 1 base; nucleotides not matched to a gene: 8. CDR1 SGHRS and CDR2 YFSETQ come from the germline V gene. CDR3: CASSVYRDRENTGELFF. As DNA, the CDR3 is TGCGCCAGCAGCGTATACCGGGACAGGGAGAACACCGGGGAGCTGTTTTTT.

V is TRBV6-5 and J is TRBJ1-2; 7 bases are shared with TRBD1. This CDR3 has 13 residues. Trimming removed 6 bases from V and 2 bases from J; junction bases left unmatched: 3. CDR1 and CDR2 (germline): MNHEY, SVGAGI. Here the CDR3 reads CASRVTGNYGYTF. For the CDR3, the DNA is TGTGCCAGCAGGGTGACAGGGAACTATGGCTACACCTTC.

This sequence joins TRBV18 and TRBJ1-1; possibly TRBD1 for D (5 bases). This CDR3 spans 14 amino acids. V gave up 6 bases and J gave up 1 base, with 12 bases separating them. Germline V CDR1 and CDR2: KGHSH, LQKENI. CDR3 bases: TGTGCCAGCTCCCCAGGGCCCCAGAACACTGAAGCTTTCTTT. Protein sequence: CASSPGPQNTEAFF.

This chain connects TRBV3-1 (or the pseudogene TRBV3-2) to TRBJ2-5; 11 bases are a match to TRBD2. The germline V gene has CDR1 LGHDT and CDR2 YNNKEL (reference sequence). V was pared by 0 bases and J by 1 base, with 13 bases of the junction left unmatched. CDR3 size: 20 residues. This CDR3 reads CASSQDYRWTSGRSQETQYF. CDR3 in DNA: TGTGCCAGCAGCCAAGATTACCGTTGGACTAGCGGGCGTTCCCAAGAGACCCAGTACTTC.

The V call is TRBV5-1, the J call TRBJ1-4, with 10 positions matching TRBD1. After removal of 4 bases from V and 8 bases from J, the junction contained 11 bases not matched to a gene. This CDR3 is 16 amino acids long. Germline CDR1 and CDR2: SGHRS and YFSETQ. The CDR3 spells CASSPPAGTGVEKLFF. CDR3 DNA: TGCGCCAGCAGCCCCCCCGCCGGGACAGGGGTGGAAAAACTGTTTTTT. Using reference TRBV5-1 and TRBJ1-4 for the parts outside the CDR3, the full variable domain is KAGVTQTPRYLIKTRGQQVTLSCSPISGHRSVSWYQQTPGQGLQFLFEYFSETQRNKGNFPGRFSGRQFSNSRSEMNVSTLELGDSALYLCASSPPAGTGVEKLFFGSGTQLSVL.

CDR3 nucleotides: TGTGCCAGCAGCTTGGCGGGGAGCGGGAGGGGAGAGACCCAGTACTTC. Translation: CASSLAGSGRGETQYF. This chain uses TRBV5-4 with TRBJ2-5; the match to TRBD2 covers 10 bases. CDR1 is SGHNT, CDR2 YYREEE, per germline (reference sequence). V gave up 0 bases and J gave up 4 bases; unmatched junction bases: 6. The CDR3 contains 16 residues.

The chain recombines TRBV28 with TRBJ2-3; weak D call: TRBD1 (6 bases). The germline V gene has CDR1 MDHEN and CDR2 SYDVKM. The V end lost 6 bases, the J end lost 6 bases, and 19 bases lay between the germline ends. The CDR3 totals 15 residues. As DNA, the CDR3 is TGTGCCAGCAGCTTGGCAGGGGTAATCGGGGATACGCAGTATTTT. Its protein product is CASSLAGVIGDTQYF.

The chain has TRBV7-9 and TRBJ2-7, with TRBD2 matching 8 bases. This CDR3 has 15 residues. Germline lookup yields CDR1 SEHNR and CDR2 FQNEAQ (reference sequence). Unmatched junction bases numbered 13, after V lost 5 bases and J lost 7 bases. The CDR3 protein is CASSRLASALGEQYF. In nucleotides, the CDR3 is TGTGCCAGCAGCAGACTAGCGAGCGCCCTCGGGGAGCAGTACTTC.

V usage is TRBV5-1 and J usage is TRBJ1-6; the match to TRBD1 covers 7 bases. The CDR3 is 15 amino acids. Germline-derived CDR1 and CDR2 are SGHRS and YFSETQ. The ends lost 1 base at V and 10 bases at J; junction bases unmatched: 8. The CDR3, as DNA: TGCGCCAGCAGCTTGAAGGGAGACAGGGACTCACCCCTCCACTTT. This codes for CASSLKGDRDSPLHF. Drawing the rest from reference TRBV5-1 and TRBJ1-6, the complete variable domain is KAGVTQTPRYLIKTRGQQVTLSCSPISGHRSVSWYQQTPGQGLQFLFEYFSETQRNKGNFPGRFSGRQFSNSRSEMNVSTLELGDSALYLCASSLKGDRDSPLHFGNGTRLTVT.

The chain recombines TRBV4-2 with TRBJ1-2; 7 positions agree with TRBD1. Unmatched junction bases numbered 9, after V lost 4 bases and J lost 4 bases. CDR1 is LGHNA, CDR2 YNFKEQ, per germline. This CDR3 spans 15 amino acids. CDR3 nucleotides: TGTGCCAGCAGCCCCCGACAGGGAGAGGGCTATGGCTACACCTTC. Amino acids: CASSPRQGEGYGYTF.